This entry features one T cell receptor (beta chain) sequence. Its antigen is unknown. Data came from immunoSEQ multiplex PCR; TCRdb stores just in-frame clones and leaves some out. The repertoire consists of approximately 15,000 clones, with 80% to 90% occurring once and the leading ten covering approximately 8%. The source of the sample is a study of T cells and Merkel cell carcinoma outcomes. Points from the study as a whole: Reportedly, T-cell repertoire with density predicts Merkel cell carcinoma outcomes.

V trimming: 5 bases; J trimming: 6 bases; junction bases outside the gene matches: 2. Germline V CDR1 and CDR2: MGHDK, SYGVNS. The CDR3 is made up of 13 amino acids. V usage is TRBV25-1 and J usage is TRBJ2-2; 8 bases are shared with TRBD2. The sequencing sample was made of tumor tissue from Merkel cell carcinoma. The receptor was derived from a human donor with Merkel cell carcinoma. The CDR3 loop is CASSPLAAGELFF. As DNA, the CDR3 is TGTGCCAGCAGTCCACTAGCGGCCGGGGAGCTGTTTTTT.